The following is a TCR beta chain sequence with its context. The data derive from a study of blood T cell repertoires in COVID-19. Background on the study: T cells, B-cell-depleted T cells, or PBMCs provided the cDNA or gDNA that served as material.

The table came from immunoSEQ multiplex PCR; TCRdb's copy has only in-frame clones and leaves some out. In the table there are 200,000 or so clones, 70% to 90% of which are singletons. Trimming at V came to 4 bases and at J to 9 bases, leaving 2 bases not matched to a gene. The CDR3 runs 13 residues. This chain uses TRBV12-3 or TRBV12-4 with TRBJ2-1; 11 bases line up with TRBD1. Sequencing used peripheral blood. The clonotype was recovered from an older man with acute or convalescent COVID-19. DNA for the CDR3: TGTGCCAGCAGTTGGACAGGGGGCACTGAGCAGTTCTTC. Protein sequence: CASSWTGGTEQFF.